This T cell receptor beta chain is drawn from a study of T cells after yellow fever vaccination. From the 5' RACE reads, TCRdb called clonotypes with MiXCR, one entry per CDR3 protein. The data contain a few hundred thousand distinct CDR3 sequences, more than 6.5% of them seen just once; the ten biggest clones take up approximately 1%. Germline lookup yields CDR1 SGHRS and CDR2 YFSETQ. The CDR3 has 14 amino acids. The V end lost 0 bases, the J end lost 3 bases, and 9 bases lay between the germline ends. This clonotype showed up just a few times. The TCR was taken from a man aged 25 to 40 who received the YFV17D yellow fever vaccine. Source: CD4+ T cells sorted from PBMCs, taken on the day of the yellow fever booster vaccination. The chain couples TRBV5-1 to TRBJ2-5; unclear D gene. CDR3 DNA: TGCGCCAGCAGCTTGGCCAGAGAGGAAGAGACCCAGTACTTC. This translates into CASSLAREEETQYF.